This T cell receptor (beta chain) is drawn from a study of blood T cell repertoires in COVID-19. Study overall: Samples representing acute and convalescent COVID-19 were sourced from the United States, Italy and Spain. T cells, B-cell-depleted T cells, or PBMCs provided the cDNA or gDNA that served as material.

Original processing notes: How many nucleated cells were present was estimated from reference gene primer amplification. Sequencing was performed with immunoSEQ multiplex PCR; in TCRdb, only in-frame clones are kept and a portion is missing. V and J calls and clone size are copied from that table; D and trimming were computed from the DNA. The sample carries about 170,000 clones, around 90% recorded once. Seattle's enrolled individuals joined amid active infection and were then monitored longitudinally. Germline values: CDR1 SEHNR, CDR2 FQNEAQ (reference sequence). V shed 7 bases, J shed 6 bases, and the junction held 12 bases outside the gene matches. The CDR3 has 14 amino acids.

The J gene is TRBJ2-7, the V gene TRBV7-9; 7 bases map to TRBD2. Material: peripheral blood. The receptor was isolated from a woman older than 75 with COVID-19, enrolled during active disease. CDR3 in amino acids: CASTSGGRAREQYF. CDR3 DNA: TGTGCCAGCACCTCGGGGGGAAGGGCGCGCGAGCAGTACTTC.